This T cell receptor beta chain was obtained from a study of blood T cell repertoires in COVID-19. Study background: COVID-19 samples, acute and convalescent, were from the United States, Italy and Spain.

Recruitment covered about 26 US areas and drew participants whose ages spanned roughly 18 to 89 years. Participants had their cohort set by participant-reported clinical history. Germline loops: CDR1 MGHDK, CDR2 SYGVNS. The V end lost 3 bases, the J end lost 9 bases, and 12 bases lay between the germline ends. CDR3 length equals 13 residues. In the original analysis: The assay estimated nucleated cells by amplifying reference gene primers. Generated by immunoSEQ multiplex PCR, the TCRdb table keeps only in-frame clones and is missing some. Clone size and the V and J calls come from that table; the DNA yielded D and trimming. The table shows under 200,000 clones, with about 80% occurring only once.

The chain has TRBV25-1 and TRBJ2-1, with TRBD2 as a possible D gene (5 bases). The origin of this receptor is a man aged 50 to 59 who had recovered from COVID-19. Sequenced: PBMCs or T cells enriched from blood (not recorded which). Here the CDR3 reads CASSEGDTREQFF. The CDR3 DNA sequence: TGTGCCAGCAGTGAGGGAGACACCCGTGAGCAGTTCTTC.